Presented here are 3 T cell receptor beta chains from one specimen sequenced in a study of neurological immune-mediated disorders. TCRdb re-derived calls from the 5' RACE reads in MiXCR, one entry per CDR3 protein. The top ten clones hold nearly 7% of a sample with about 79,000 distinct CDR3 sequences, 12% to 15% of them seen once. Sequencing was carried out using PBMCs. The receptors derive from a woman aged 50 to 65 in good health.

CDR3 in amino acids: CASSSPGELFF. DNA of the CDR3: TGCGCCAGCAGCTCGCCTGGGGAGCTGTTTTTT. The rearrangement uses TRBV5-1 and TRBJ2-2; D call uncertain. The germline V and J ends were trimmed by 3 bases and 8 bases, with 5 bases remaining between them. From germline, CDR1 is SGHRS and CDR2 YFSETQ. The length of the CDR3 is 11 residues. Variable domain in full (rest from reference TRBV5-1 and TRBJ2-2): KAGVTQTPRYLIKTRGQQVTLSCSPISGHRSVSWYQQTPGQGLQFLFEYFSETQRNKGNFPGRFSGRQFSNSRSEMNVSTLELGDSALYLCASSSPGELFFGEGSRLTVL.

This clonotype was counted ten times or more. V gene TRBV7-7 combines with J gene TRBJ2-5; D unresolved. This CDR3 has 13 residues. Looked up from germline, CDR1 is SSHAT and CDR2 is FNYEAQ (reference sequence). The V end lost 5 bases, the J end lost 4 bases, and 11 bases lay between the germline ends. This CDR3 reads CASSPGRAETQYF. In DNA form, the CDR3 reads TGTGCCAGCAGCCCCGGCAGAGCAGAGACCCAGTACTTC.

This clonotype came up many times. The chain is built from TRBV20-1 and TRBJ2-1; perhaps TRBD2 as D (6 bases). The CDR3 has 15 amino acids. Germline CDR1 is DFQATT and CDR2 is SNEGSKA (reference sequence). Trimming stripped 0 bases from V and 3 bases from J, with 12 bases between. In nucleotides, the CDR3 is TGCAGTGCTAGAGATCCAGCGGGCCTCTACAATGAGCAGTTCTTC. This translates into CSARDPAGLYNEQFF.